This is a list of T cell receptor beta chains from one sample in a study of blood T cells in healthy people across ages. TCRdb ran MiXCR on the 5' RACE reads and lists one entry per CDR3 protein. The table includes fewer than 950,000 distinct CDR3 sequences, about 53% detected once. The material sequenced was blood. The receptors here all came from a man older than 75 in good health. Each CDR3 is given with its conserved first and last residue. D genes are given only for firm matches. Size is omitted from some rows. Given values are once, few, many or a class for expanded clones.

V gene	clone size	D gene	J gene	CDR3 protein	CDR3 DNA
TRBV27	NA	NA	TRBJ1-6	CASSSERVGSPLHF	TGTGCCAGCAGTTCAGAGAGGGTAGGTTCACCCCTCCACTTT
TRBV11-2	NA	NA	TRBJ2-1	CASSLVRMNEQFF	TGTGCCAGCAGCTTAGTACGGATGAATGAGCAGTTCTTC
TRBV20-1	few	NA	TRBJ2-1	CSARDLPSAYNEQFF	TGCAGTGCTAGAGATTTACCTAGCGCCTACAATGAGCAGTTCTTC
TRBV30	NA	NA	TRBJ1-2	CAWSQPGPYGYTF	TGTGCCTGGAGTCAACCGGGACCATATGGCTACACCTTC
TRBV7-2	many	NA	TRBJ1-1	CASSLQENTEAFF	TGTGCCAGCAGCTTACAGGAGAACACTGAAGCTTTCTTT
TRBV6-6	few	TRBD1	TRBJ2-3	CASSYSGDRYAYF	TGTGCCAGCAGTTACTCCGGGGACAGATACGCGTATTTT
TRBV5-1	few	NA	TRBJ2-7	CASSLGGTGDEQYF	TGCGCCAGCAGCTTGGGAGGGACGGGCGACGAGCAGTACTTC
TRBV20-1	NA	NA	TRBJ1-5	CSARGQGDQPQHF	TGCAGTGCTAGAGGGCAAGGGGATCAGCCCCAGCATTTT
TRBV28	NA	TRBD1	TRBJ2-1	CASSWGGTGGDEQFF	TGTGCCAGCAGTTGGGGAGGGACAGGGGGGGACGAGCAGTTCTTC
TRBV11-3	once	NA	TRBJ2-3	CASSSGTTAGTDTQYF	TGTGCCAGCAGCTCCGGGACGACAGCTGGCACAGATACGCAGTATTTT
TRBV20-1	NA	TRBD1	TRBJ2-4	CSAPRTGVAYF	TGCAGTGCTCCACGGACAGGCGTGGCGTACTTC
TRBV6-5	NA	TRBD1	TRBJ1-1	CASSRSQGIRNTEAFF	TGTGCCAGCAGCCGATCACAGGGGATACGGAACACTGAAGCTTTCTTT
TRBV29-1	NA	NA	TRBJ1-1	CSVARLGEYTEAFF	TGCAGCGTTGCTCGACTCGGGGAATACACTGAAGCTTTCTTT
TRBV6-2/TRBV6-3	NA	NA	TRBJ2-7	CASSYQLYEQYF	TGTGCCAGCAGTTACCAACTTTACGAGCAGTACTTC
TRBV14	NA	NA	TRBJ1-4	CASSLRTANYGEKLFF	TGTGCCAGCAGCTTACGAACCGCGAATTATGGGGAAAAACTGTTTTTT
TRBV25-1	NA	TRBD1	TRBJ1-2	CAGRGYYGYTF	TGTGCCGGCAGGGGGTATTATGGCTACACCTTC
TRBV6-6	NA	TRBD1	TRBJ1-3	CATGQGAPSGNTIYF	TGTGCCACGGGACAGGGGGCTCCCTCTGGAAACACCATATATTTT
TRBV6-6	NA	NA	TRBJ1-6	CASSYWGSPLHF	TGTGCCAGCAGTTACTGGGGTTCGCCCCTCCACTTT